This TCR beta chain was recovered during a study of blood T cell repertoires in COVID-19. TCRdb's table, derived via immunoSEQ multiplex PCR, lists solely in-frame clones and lacks some. The sample carries tens of thousands of clones, more than 75% recorded once. V was trimmed by 0 bases and J by 8 bases, leaving 11 bases between them. The CDR3 has 13 amino acids. Germline V lookup: CDR1 SGHRS, CDR2 YFSETQ. The sample was peripheral blood. The chain employs TRBV5-1 and TRBJ1-2, with D uncertain. The clonotype was recovered from a human donor with active COVID-19. The donor label of this sample is uncertain. The CDR3 nucleotides read TGCGCCAGCAGCTTGGCCGATGGGAGCGGCTACACCTTC. Amino acids: CASSLADGSGYTF.